The 25 T cell receptor beta chains listed next were all sequenced from one sample in a study of radiation and T cells in renal cell carcinoma. Sample time point: baseline pretreatment blood. As for treatment: 15 Gy SBRT to primary tumor, nephrectomy 4 weeks later. Libraries were prepared by immunoSEQ multiplex PCR; TCRdb keeps only in-frame clonotypes and omits some of them. The sample gives about 140,000 clones, over 80% of which show up once; approximately 24% is in the top ten. Sample: blood, taken from a patient whose treatment included radiotherapy and nephrectomy. The receptor source for this set is a woman between 50 and 59 years old with renal cell carcinoma.

The chain carries TRBV5-1 and TRBJ1-2; a weak D match, TRBD1 (5 bases). The V end was cut by 5 bases, the J end by 2 bases, with 13 bases between. CDR3 size: 14 residues. The germline CDR1 and CDR2 sequences are SGHRS and YFSETQ. The CDR3 sequence: CASSPSGDNYGYTF. The CDR3 DNA reads as TGCGCCAGCAGTCCCTCCGGGGACAACTATGGCTACACCTTC. Combining the CDR3 with reference TRBV5-1 and TRBJ1-2 gives the whole variable domain KAGVTQTPRYLIKTRGQQVTLSCSPISGHRSVSWYQQTPGQGLQFLFEYFSETQRNKGNFPGRFSGRQFSNSRSEMNVSTLELGDSALYLCASSPSGDNYGYTFGSGTRLTVV.

This clone was seen just once. The chain combines TRBV5-1 with TRBJ1-1; D is unclear. The CDR3 sequence is 15 residues long. V shed 0 bases and J shed 0 bases, with 9 bases lying between them. Germline values: CDR1 SGHRS, CDR2 YFSETQ. The CDR3 bases are TGCGCCAGCAGCTTGGAAGCAGACATGAACACTGAAGCTTTCTTT. Translating it yields CASSLEADMNTEAFF.

This clone was seen a few times. The chain couples TRBV18 to TRBJ1-4; D gene uncertain. V was clipped by 3 bases and J by 8 bases, with 7 bases between them. The CDR3 has 12 residues. Germline-derived CDR1 and CDR2 are KGHSH and LQKENI. The CDR3 sequence is CASSPGEEKLFF. The CDR3 DNA sequence: TGTGCCAGCTCACCCGGGGAAGAAAAACTGTTTTTT.

The V and J genes are TRBV6-5 and TRBJ1-1, with D uncertain. V lost 0 bases, J lost 3 bases, and 8 bases lay in between. The CDR3 consists of 14 residues. The germline V gene encodes CDR1 MNHEY and CDR2 SVGAGI. The CDR3 spells CASSYSTGDTEAFF. The CDR3 DNA reads as TGTGCCAGCAGTTACTCGACCGGGGACACTGAAGCTTTCTTT.

The J gene is TRBJ1-4, the V gene TRBV2, with D maybe TRBD1 (5 bases). CDR3 length: 14 amino acids. Germline loops: CDR1 SNHLY, CDR2 FYNNEI. V was cut by 7 bases and J by 4 bases, with 13 bases left in between. The DNA for the CDR3 is TGTGCCAGCATTCCGGGACGGGTTAATGAAAAACTGTTTTTT. This codes for CASIPGRVNEKLFF. Variable domain in full (rest from reference TRBV2 and TRBJ1-4): EPEVTQTPSHQVTQMGQEVILRCVPISNHLYFYWYRQILGQKVEFLVSFYNNEISEKSEIFDDQFSVERPDGSNFTLKIRSTKLEDSAMYFCASIPGRVNEKLFFGSGTQLSVL.

The V and J genes are TRBV5-5 and TRBJ2-3; 9 bases fit TRBD2. V trimming: 4 bases; J trimming: 2 bases; junction bases outside the gene matches: 5. CDR3 length equals 15 residues. Germline CDR1 and CDR2: SGHKS and YYEKEE (reference sequence). CDR3 region: CASSKLAGLTDTQYF. CDR3 nucleotides: TGTGCCAGCAGCAAACTAGCGGGTCTCACAGATACGCAGTATTTT.

V is TRBV5-1 and J is TRBJ1-3; 7 nucleotides align to TRBD1. Unmatched junction bases numbered 6, after V lost 4 bases and J lost 5 bases. The V gene's germline CDR1 is SGHRS and CDR2 YFSETQ. This CDR3 is built from 14 residues. The CDR3 coding sequence is TGCGCCAGCAGCGGGACAGAGGATAGAAACACCATATATTTT. This sequence encodes CASSGTEDRNTIYF. The complete variable domain, with remaining parts taken from reference TRBV5-1 and TRBJ1-3, reads KAGVTQTPRYLIKTRGQQVTLSCSPISGHRSVSWYQQTPGQGLQFLFEYFSETQRNKGNFPGRFSGRQFSNSRSEMNVSTLELGDSALYLCASSGTEDRNTIYFGEGSWLTVV.

This clone occurred once. This chain uses TRBV5-1 with TRBJ2-5; the D is unclear. V shed 7 bases and J shed 2 bases, with 12 bases lying between them. The CDR3 covers 13 residues. From germline, CDR1 is SGHRS and CDR2 YFSETQ. CDR3 sequence: CASGLPRQETQYF. The CDR3 DNA is TGCGCCAGCGGTCTTCCTCGACAAGAGACCCAGTACTTC.

V and J are TRBV5-1 and TRBJ1-2, with D unresolved. Germline V gene lookup returns CDR1 SGHRS and CDR2 YFSETQ. There are 13 residues in the CDR3. V was cut by 4 bases and J by 8 bases, with 15 bases left in between. CDR3 coding DNA: TGCGCCAGCAGCCCCCCTTCCCCCCAAGGCTACACCTTC. It yields the protein CASSPPSPQGYTF. Based on the CDR3 plus reference TRBV5-1 and TRBJ1-2, the full variable domain is KAGVTQTPRYLIKTRGQQVTLSCSPISGHRSVSWYQQTPGQGLQFLFEYFSETQRNKGNFPGRFSGRQFSNSRSEMNVSTLELGDSALYLCASSPPSPQGYTFGSGTRLTVV.

The chain carries TRBV5-4 and TRBJ1-1; no clear D gene. Trimming pared 4 bases from V and 9 bases from J, leaving 7 bases between. Per germline, CDR1 SGHNT and CDR2 YYREEE (reference sequence). The CDR3 has 10 residues. CDR3 nucleotides: TGTGCCAGCAGCGGCCCACAAGCTTTCTTT. This translates into CASSGPQAFF.

The V and J genes are TRBV6-5 and TRBJ1-2, with 7 bases fitting TRBD1. CDR1 and CDR2 from the germline V gene are MNHEY and SVGAGI. The J segment lost 2 bases and the V segment lost 5 bases, leaving 5 bases of the junction unmatched. CDR3 length: 14 amino acids. This chain's CDR3 is CASSRDRQNYGYTF. DNA of the CDR3: TGTGCCAGCAGTCGGGACAGACAAAACTATGGCTACACCTTC.

The CDR3 loop is CAWSVQGQETQYF. The CDR3 nucleotides are TGTGCCTGGAGTGTTCAGGGACAAGAGACCCAGTACTTC. This rearrangement joins TRBV30 to TRBJ2-5, with a tentative D call TRBD1 (5 bases). Trimming left V 0 bases short and J 2 bases short, with 7 bases between. This CDR3 is 13 amino acids long. Germline V CDR1 and CDR2: GTSNPN, SVGIG (reference sequence).

The CDR3 region is CAIRPNARDGASGANVLTF. The CDR3 DNA is TGTGCCATCAGGCCAAACGCCAGGGACGGGGCTTCTGGGGCCAACGTCCTGACTTTC. This sequence joins TRBV10-3 and TRBJ2-6; perhaps D is TRBD1 or TRBD2 (5 bases each). Germline CDR1 and CDR2: ENHRY and SYGVKD. V shed 6 bases and J shed 1 base, with 22 bases lying between them. The length of the CDR3 is 19 residues.

The CDR3 loop reads CASVGAGPQAYEQYF. DNA for the CDR3: TGTGCCAGCGTCGGGGCGGGACCCCAAGCCTACGAGCAGTACTTC. This chain joins TRBV6-1 and TRBJ2-7; possible D gene TRBD2, 6 bases. CDR3 length: 15 residues. Germline V gene data show CDR1 as MNHNS and CDR2 as SASEGT. Trimming pared 8 bases from V and 2 bases from J, leaving 19 bases between.

The CDR3 DNA sequence: TGCGCCAGCAGTGACTTTAGCGAGCAAGATACGCAGTATTTT. This codes for CASSDFSEQDTQYF. The genes are TRBV10-2 and TRBJ2-3; weak D call: TRBD2 (5 bases). Germline CDR1 and CDR2: WSHSY and SAAADI. The CDR3 totals 14 residues. Trimming took 3 bases from V and 5 from J, leaving 12 bases between them.

This clone was observed a handful of times. The V and J genes are TRBV5-1 and TRBJ1-1; TRBD1 is a possible D gene (6 bases). V shed 0 bases and J shed 8 bases, with 11 bases lying between them. There are 13 residues in the CDR3. Germline V gives CDR1 SGHRS, CDR2 YFSETQ. This CDR3 is CASSLGDGTEAFF. In DNA, the CDR3 is TGCGCCAGCAGCTTGGGGGATGGGACAGAAGCTTTCTTT.

Regarding this clone: This same CDR3 is encoded by further DNA sequences in the sample. The chain is built from TRBV7-2 and TRBJ2-5; tentatively, D is TRBD2 (5 bases). This CDR3 comprises 13 residues. V was shortened by 5 bases and J by 4 bases, with 11 bases between the two germline ends. From germline, CDR1 is SGHTA and CDR2 FQGNSA. CDR3 in amino acids: CASSLTRRETQYF. In DNA form, the CDR3 reads TGTGCCAGCAGCCTTACTAGGAGAGAGACCCAGTACTTC. Filled out from reference TRBV7-2 and TRBJ2-5, the complete variable domain reads GAGVSQSPSNKVTEKGKDVELRCDPISGHTALYWYRQSLGQGLEFLIYFQGNSAPDKSGLPSDRFSAERTGGSVSTLTIQRTQQEDSAVYLCASSLTRRETQYFGPGTRLLVL.

This clone was counted once. The CDR3 coding sequence is TGCGCCAGCAGCCAGATGCCAGGGGGATCCGGGGAGCTGTTTTTT. This sequence encodes CASSQMPGGSGELFF. This rearrangement joins TRBV5-1 to TRBJ2-2; TRBD1 aligns across 7 bases. This CDR3 is 15 amino acids long. Losses at the gene ends were 4 bases for V and 6 bases for J; bases not matched to a gene: 9. The germline V gene encodes CDR1 SGHRS and CDR2 YFSETQ.

The CDR3 region has the DNA TGTGCCAGCAGTTTATTACCCGGGCAGCCCCTAAATGGCTACACCTTC. As protein: CASSLLPGQPLNGYTF. The chain couples TRBV28 to TRBJ1-2; unclear D gene. The germline V gene has CDR1 MDHEN and CDR2 SYDVKM. This CDR3 is built from 16 residues. The V gene lost 1 base and the J gene lost 6 bases, with 18 bases spanning the gap.

The chain links TRBV6-1 to TRBJ1-1; possibly TRBD1 for D (5 bases). The CDR3 totals 11 residues. In germline, CDR1 is MNHNS, CDR2 SASEGT. Trimming removed 6 bases from V and 11 bases from J, with 13 bases in between. CDR3 bases: TGTGCCAGCAGCTGGGACTTCCGGGCTTTCTTT. It codes for CASSWDFRAFF.

This chain uses TRBV4-3 with TRBJ2-3; D is ambiguous. Looked up from germline, CDR1 is LGHNA and CDR2 is YSLEER. The CDR3 length is 16 residues. The V and J ends lost 0 bases and 2 bases respectively, with 12 bases between them. The CDR3 region has the DNA TGCGCCAGCAGCCAAGAGGCCAGGACCATCACAGATACGCAGTATTTT. It yields the protein CASSQEARTITDTQYF.

Worth noting for this clone: This sample also contains other DNA sequences that code for the same CDR3. This chain connects TRBV4-3 to TRBJ1-1, with 8 positions matching TRBD1. From germline, CDR1 is LGHNA and CDR2 YSLEER. Trimming removed 4 bases from V and 5 bases from J; junction bases left unmatched: 6. The CDR3 contains 14 residues. The DNA of the CDR3 is TGCGCCAGCAGCCTGGACAGGGCTTCGACTGAAGCTTTCTTT. Its protein is CASSLDRASTEAFF.

V is TRBV4-1 and J is TRBJ2-3; either TRBD1 or TRBD2 may fit D (5 bases each). The CDR3 totals 17 residues. The ends were cut back, 5 bases at V and 3 bases at J, with 21 bases in the middle. The V gene's germline CDR1 is MGHRA and CDR2 YSYEKL. CDR3 residues: CASSLRPGRDVTDTQYF. The DNA of the CDR3 is TGCGCCAGCAGCTTGCGACCCGGAAGGGACGTAACAGATACGCAGTATTTT.

This sequence joins TRBV10-3 and TRBJ2-3; either TRBD1 or TRBD2 may fit D (5 bases each). The CDR3 totals 16 residues. The germline V and J ends were trimmed by 0 bases and 0 bases, with 10 bases remaining between them. Germline assignment: CDR1 ENHRY and CDR2 SYGVKD. This CDR3 reads CAISESMGVSTDTQYF. Here the CDR3 DNA reads TGTGCCATCAGTGAGTCGATGGGGGTAAGCACAGATACGCAGTATTTT.

This chain connects TRBV7-2 to TRBJ1-1; D might be TRBD1 (5 bases). V shed 4 bases and J shed 10 bases, with 16 bases lying between them. The CDR3 totals 13 residues. Germline CDR1 and CDR2: SGHTA and FQGNSA. Here the CDR3 DNA reads TGTGCCAGCAGCTACCTCGATGGGGGAGGAGCTTTCTTT. This gives the protein CASSYLDGGGAFF.